This T cell receptor (beta chain) came from a study of cytomegalovirus exposure and HLA in healthy donors. The primer mix had 60 Vbeta and 13 Jbeta primers. Using immunoSEQ multiplex PCR, the repertoire was profiled, and TCRdb retains in-frame clones only, with some absent. The sample lists 150,000 to 200,000 clones, around 80% occurring once. The sample comprised PBMCs. The sequence was obtained from a man aged 25 to 40 in good health and CMV-seronegative.

The CDR3 sequence: CASSLPTGFSYGYTF. The CDR3 DNA reads as TGTGCCAGTAGTCTCCCGACAGGGTTCTCCTATGGCTACACCTTC. The chain carries TRBV19 and TRBJ1-2; 7 bases are shared with TRBD1. CDR1 LNHDA and CDR2 SQIVND come from the germline V gene (reference sequence). V was clipped by 5 bases and J by 4 bases; unmatched bases: 10. This CDR3 is 15 amino acids long.